The 15 T cell receptor beta chains below all came from one sample that was sequenced in a study of shared clonotypes between healthy human individuals. Only CD45RO-negative cells positively selected for CCR7 counted as naive CD8 cells, so terminally differentiated effector memory CD45RA+ cells were excluded. Sequenced by immunoSEQ multiplex PCR; TCRdb stores in-frame clones only, minus some. The top ten clones hold 0.11% of a sample with 600,000 or so clones, 95% of them seen once. Sequencing was carried out using naive CD8+ T cells sorted from blood. The receptors derive from a woman aged 25 to 39 in good health.

This clone showed up just a few times. The chain employs TRBV19 and TRBJ2-7, with 10 positions matching TRBD2. The CDR3 covers 15 residues. Germline loops: CDR1 LNHDA, CDR2 SQIVND (reference sequence). J lost 6 bases, V lost 2 bases, and 7 bases had no gene match. DNA of the CDR3: TGTGCCAGTAGTATAATACTAGCGGGACTGGGCGAGCAGTACTTC. Amino acid sequence: CASSIILAGLGEQYF.

This clone showed up just a few times. The CDR3 loop reads CASSSTGGYTEAFF. Here the CDR3 DNA reads TGTGCCAGCAGCTCGACAGGGGGCTACACTGAAGCTTTCTTT. This rearrangement joins TRBV5-4 to TRBJ1-1, with 10 bases aligning to TRBD1. CDR1 is SGHNT and CDR2 is YYREEE in the germline V gene (reference sequence). The CDR3 totals 14 residues. Trimming removed 3 bases from V and 3 bases from J; junction bases left unmatched: 2.

This clone was recorded only once. The sample holds other DNA sequences that translate to the same CDR3. The gene calls are TRBV27 and TRBJ2-2; D uncertain. The CDR3 runs to 12 residues. Trimming took 6 bases from V and 4 from J, leaving 6 bases between them. Germline CDR1 reads MNHEY; CDR2 reads SMNVEV (reference sequence). CDR3 sequence: CASSLLTGELFF. The CDR3 DNA reads TGTGCCAGCAGCCTCCTCACCGGGGAGCTGTTTTTT.

The chain has TRBV5-8 and TRBJ1-2; maybe TRBD1 (6 bases). The CDR3 runs to 14 residues. Trimming pared 0 bases from V and 2 bases from J, leaving 8 bases between. The germline gives CDR1 SGHTS, CDR2 YDEGEE. This CDR3 is CASSLVGGNYGYTF. The DNA of the CDR3 is TGTGCCAGCAGCTTGGTAGGGGGAAACTATGGCTACACCTTC. The full variable domain, in which reference TRBV5-8 and TRBJ1-2 provide the parts outside the CDR3, is EAGVTQSPTHLIKTRGQQATLRCSPISGHTSVYWYQQALGLGLQFLLWYDEGEERNRGNFPPRFSGRQFPNYSSELNVNALELEDSALYLCASSLVGGNYGYTFGSGTRLTVV.

Concerning this clone: This sample includes further DNA sequences coding for the same CDR3. The chain is built from TRBV27 and TRBJ1-2, with no clear D. The V and J ends lost 8 bases and 5 bases respectively, with 9 bases between them. The CDR3 has 11 residues. Germline CDR1 reads MNHEY; CDR2 reads SMNVEV (reference sequence). CDR3 nucleotide sequence: TGTGCCAGCTCAAGCGGGTATGGCTACACCTTC. Protein: CASSSGYGYTF.

The chain employs TRBV10-3 and TRBJ2-7, with D maybe TRBD1 (5 bases). Trimming stripped 3 bases from V and 1 base from J, with 7 bases between. The CDR3 covers 13 residues. Germline CDR1 ENHRY, CDR2 SYGVKD. Written as DNA, the CDR3 is TGTGCCATCAGTGACGACAGTTCCTACGAGCAGTACTTC. This encodes CAISDDSSYEQYF.

The chain has TRBV6-1 and TRBJ2-3, with 10 nucleotides matching TRBD2. The CDR3 has 17 residues. From germline, CDR1 is MNHNS and CDR2 SASEGT. V shed 2 bases, J shed 2 bases, and the junction held 7 bases outside the gene matches. CDR3 in DNA: TGTGCCAGCAGTGAAAAACGTCTAGCGGGGGTCACAGATACGCAGTATTTT. Its protein is CASSEKRLAGVTDTQYF.

This sequence joins TRBV28 and TRBJ2-5; D could derive from TRBD1 or TRBD2 (5 bases each). Judging by the DNA end, TRBJ2-7 fits better; the J call may be wrong. This CDR3 spans 14 amino acids. CDR1 is MDHEN and CDR2 is SYDVKM in the germline V gene. The CDR3 is CASSLGQGPYEQYF. The CDR3, as DNA: TGTGCCAGCAGTTTGGGGCAGGGACCCTACGAGCAGTACTTC.

The rearrangement links TRBV7-9 to TRBJ2-3; maybe TRBD2 (5 bases). Deletions cut 5 bases from V and 4 bases from J, with 16 bases between. This CDR3 is built from 15 residues. The germline CDR1 and CDR2 sequences are SEHNR and FQNEAQ (reference sequence). CDR3 in DNA: TGTGCCAGCAGCCCCCCCACCGGGGTGCCAGATACGCAGTATTTT. Translated: CASSPPTGVPDTQYF.

The V and J genes are TRBV29-1 and TRBJ2-7; D remains unclear. CDR3 length equals 12 residues. Trimming removed 1 base from V and 3 bases from J, with 7 bases in between. Per germline, CDR1 SQVTM and CDR2 ANQGSEA. The CDR3 DNA is TGCAGCGTTGAAGGGGTGCACTACGAGCAGTACTTC. Translation: CSVEGVHYEQYF.

J is TRBJ2-2 and V is TRBV27; TRBD1 is a possible D gene (5 bases). V was shortened by 2 bases and J by 6 bases, with 7 bases between the two germline ends. The germline gives CDR1 MNHEY, CDR2 SMNVEV (reference sequence). The CDR3 spans 13 residues. This chain's CDR3 is CASSLGAPGELFF. CDR3 sequence (DNA): TGTGCCAGCAGTTTAGGGGCCCCCGGGGAGCTGTTTTTT.

This chain uses TRBV28 with TRBJ2-3, with 14 bases lining up with TRBD2. CDR1 is MDHEN and CDR2 is SYDVKM in the germline V gene. The CDR3 loop spans 21 amino acids. The trim removed 4 bases at V and 0 bases at J, leaving 15 bases unmatched. In DNA, the CDR3 is TGTGCCAGCAGTTATATGCTGTCGAGGGGACTAGCGGGAGAAAGCACAGATACGCAGTATTTT. This translates into CASSYMLSRGLAGESTDTQYF.

The chain carries TRBV10-2 and TRBJ2-7, with TRBD2 matching over 16 bases. CDR3 length: 16 residues. V was clipped by 6 bases and J by 3 bases; unmatched bases: 5. The germline V gene encodes CDR1 WSHSY and CDR2 SAAADI. CDR3 DNA: TGCGCCAGCAGGGGACTAGCGGGAGGGCCTGTCTACGAGCAGTACTTC. It encodes CASRGLAGGPVYEQYF.

This clone was seen a single time. This chain uses TRBV28 with TRBJ2-7, with 8 bases lining up with TRBD2. The CDR3 loop spans 15 amino acids. Per germline, CDR1 MDHEN and CDR2 SYDVKM. The V segment lost 1 base and the J segment 1 base; nucleotides outside the gene matches: 3. CDR3 nucleotides: TGTGCCAGCAGTTTATACGTAGCGGGGTCCTACGAGCAGTACTTC. It codes for CASSLYVAGSYEQYF.

The chain employs TRBV27 and TRBJ2-7; 7 positions agree with TRBD1. The trim removed 2 bases at V and 0 bases at J, leaving 7 bases unmatched. Germline loops: CDR1 MNHEY, CDR2 SMNVEV (reference sequence). CDR3 size: 16 residues. CDR3 in amino acids: CASSLTGAGNSYEQYF. CDR3 bases: TGTGCCAGCAGTTTAACAGGGGCTGGAAACTCCTACGAGCAGTACTTC.